This T cell receptor (beta chain) is from a study of CD8 T cells in acute hepatitis C reinfection. Time point defined: naive CD8 control sorted from an acute-time-point sample. TCRdb keeps only in-frame clones here, not all; method: immunoSEQ multiplex PCR. The table has 30,000 to 40,000 clones, approximately 87% seen once. The V gene's germline CDR1 is LNHDA and CDR2 SQIVND (reference sequence). With 5 bases clipped from V and 2 bases from J, the junction kept 4 bases outside the gene matches. CDR3 length equals 14 residues. The receptor's source is a man aged 30 to 45 with chronic hepatitis C. Sample: naive CD8+ T cells from PBMCs. The chain carries TRBV19 and TRBJ2-7; 9 nucleotides align to TRBD1. The CDR3 is CASSPGQGTYEQYF. The CDR3 nucleotides are TGTGCCAGTAGTCCGGGACAGGGAACCTACGAGCAGTACTTC.